The TCR beta chain described here comes from a study of persistence of HIV-infected CD4 T cells. In the study overall: Median time on suppressive ART was 8 to 9 years.

On this clone: Its specificity is unknown.

V was clipped by 4 bases and J by 4 bases, with 17 bases between them. Germline loops: CDR1 SGDLS, CDR2 YYNGEE. CDR3 size: 15 residues. Lysates of CMV-infected fibroblasts at 9.5 to 10 ug/mL stimulated these cells. Responding CD4+ T cells were sorted by upregulation of both CD40 ligand and CD69. Donors were HIV-1-infected adults who began suppressive ART during chronic infection. Undetectable plasma HIV-1 RNA below 50 copies/mL lasted at least 4 years. Donors had CD4+ T cell counts above 400 cells/uL and were CMV-seropositive. The immunoSEQ assay was version 4, run in survey mode. Generated by immunoSEQ multiplex PCR, the TCRdb table keeps only in-frame clones and is missing some. The data hold thousands of clones, with roughly two thirds observed a single time.

This sequence originates from an adult man with HIV who was CMV-seropositive. The rearrangement uses TRBV9 and TRBJ1-1; weak D call: TRBD1 (5 bases). The sequenced sample was CD4+ T cells sorted from PBMCs after roughly 20-hour stimulation, obtained from a patient who received antiretroviral therapy. CDR3 bases: TGTGCCAGCAGCCCCATGGAGGGGAGGGGCACTGAAGCTTTCTTT. It translates to CASSPMEGRGTEAFF.